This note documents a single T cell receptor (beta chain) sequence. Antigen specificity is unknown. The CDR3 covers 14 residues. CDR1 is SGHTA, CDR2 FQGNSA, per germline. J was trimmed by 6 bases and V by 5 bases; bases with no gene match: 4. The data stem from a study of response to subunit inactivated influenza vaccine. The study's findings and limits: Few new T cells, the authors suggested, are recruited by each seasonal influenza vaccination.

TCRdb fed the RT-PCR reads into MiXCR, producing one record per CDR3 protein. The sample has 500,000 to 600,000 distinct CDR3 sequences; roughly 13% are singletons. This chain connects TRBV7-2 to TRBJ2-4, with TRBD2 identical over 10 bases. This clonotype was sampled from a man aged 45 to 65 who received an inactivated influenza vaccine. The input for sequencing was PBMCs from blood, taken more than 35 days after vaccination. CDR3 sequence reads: CASSPSGRGNIQYF. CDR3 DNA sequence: TGTGCCAGCAGCCCCAGCGGGAGGGGAAACATTCAGTACTTC. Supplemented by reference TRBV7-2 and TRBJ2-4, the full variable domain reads GAGVSQSPSNKVTEKGKDVELRCDPISGHTALYWYRQSLGQGLEFLIYFQGNSAPDKSGLPSDRFSAERTGGSVSTLTIQRTQQEDSAVYLCASSPSGRGNIQYFGAGTRLSVL.